The 5 T cell receptor beta chains listed next were all sequenced from one sample in a study of T cell responses to AZD1222 COVID-19 vaccine. Sequencing was performed with immunoSEQ multiplex PCR; in TCRdb, only in-frame clones are kept and a portion is missing. Among 97,000 or so clones listed, 88% were seen once. Sample: peripheral blood, taken on day 0 of AZD1222 vaccination. All receptors come from an adult in good health.

This clone was detected once. The chain couples TRBV29-1 to TRBJ2-2, with D unresolved. The V gene lost 6 bases and the J gene lost 1 base, with 6 bases spanning the gap. The CDR3 covers 12 residues. CDR1 is SQVTM and CDR2 is ANQGSEA in the germline V gene. CDR3 region: CSVAKNTGELFF. CDR3 coding DNA: TGCAGCGTGGCTAAGAACACCGGGGAGCTGTTTTTT.

The chain has TRBV3-1 (or the pseudogene TRBV3-2) and TRBJ2-1; TRBD2 aligns across 12 bases. After removal of 4 bases from V and 8 bases from J, the junction contained 12 bases not matched to a gene. This CDR3 has 17 residues. Germline loops: CDR1 LGHDT, CDR2 YNNKEL (reference sequence). The DNA for the CDR3 is TGTGCCAGCAGCCCTCGGACTAGCGGGACCTCCGCCCATGAGCAGTTCTTC. Translation gives CASSPRTSGTSAHEQFF.

This chain joins TRBV20-1 and TRBJ2-3, with unresolved D. This CDR3 is 11 amino acids long. From germline, CDR1 is DFQATT and CDR2 SNEGSKA (reference sequence). The V gene lost 3 bases and the J gene lost 6 bases, with 7 bases spanning the gap. CDR3 residues: CSASPDDTQYF. DNA of the CDR3: TGCAGTGCTAGCCCCGACGATACGCAGTATTTT.

This sequence joins TRBV28 and TRBJ1-5; 7 positions match TRBD1. From germline, CDR1 is MDHEN and CDR2 SYDVKM. This CDR3 comprises 14 residues. With V trimmed by 5 bases and J by 7 bases, 8 bases remained unmatched. The CDR3: CASSKDRVRQPQHF. The CDR3 DNA follows: TGTGCCAGCAGTAAAGACAGGGTAAGGCAGCCCCAGCATTTT.

The chain joins TRBV5-1 to TRBJ2-1; 11 bases map to TRBD2. The V and J ends lost 1 base and 2 bases, in that order; junction bases with no gene match: 5. Germline V lookup: CDR1 SGHRS, CDR2 YFSETQ. CDR3 length equals 17 residues. For the CDR3, the DNA is TGCGCCAGCAGCTTGATGCCGACTAGCGGGACCTACAATGAGCAGTTCTTC. It yields the protein CASSLMPTSGTYNEQFF.